Here is one TCR beta chain with its context. This entry comes from a study of T cells after yellow fever vaccination. The germline gives CDR1 SEHNR, CDR2 FQNEAQ (reference sequence). V was pared by 6 bases and J by 3 bases, with 11 bases between. The CDR3 contains 13 residues. As TCR cDNA was made by 5'RACE template switching, a universal primer site and UMIs were added. TCRdb re-called the 5' RACE reads through MiXCR, storing one row per CDR3 protein. Among just under 600,000 distinct CDR3 sequences listed, roughly 14% were seen once. The specimen was PBMCs, collected on the day of the yellow fever booster vaccination. The TCR sequence derives from a man aged 30 to 45 who received the YFV17D yellow fever vaccine. The chain carries TRBV7-9 and TRBJ1-2, with D unresolved. The CDR3 protein is CASSSGEYYGYTF. CDR3 nucleotide sequence: TGTGCCAGCAGTTCAGGCGAGTACTATGGCTACACCTTC.